The T cell receptor (beta chain) described here comes from a study of beta chain features in type 1 diabetes. Overall study: The patient and healthy donor groups were comparable for age, gender and cell yields. All samples yielded 107,917,701 examined sorted cells.

This clone has a handful of counts. The antigen is not known. Points from the study as a whole: Shortening of TCRB CDR3s, moderate but significant, appeared in all four CD4+ subsets of Type 1 diabetes patients.

Trimming cost V 5 bases and J 7 bases, with 12 bases left between them. This CDR3 contains 13 residues. CDR1 is LNHNV, CDR2 YYDKDF, per germline (reference sequence). Reverse transcription of all isolated RNA meant that expressed TCRB transcripts were sequenced. Sequencing used immunoSEQ multiplex PCR; TCRdb keeps in-frame clones, though not all of them. This table has roughly 450,000 clones, around 10% appearing once. The TCR comes from a woman aged 18 to 35 in good health. The source material was naive CD4+ T cells from blood. The chain uses TRBV15 and TRBJ1-5; D call uncertain. CDR3 DNA sequence: TGTGCCACCAGCGCCCGGAGGGCACAGCCCCAGCATTTT. Its translation: CATSARRAQPQHF.